These T cell receptor beta chains were read from a single sample in a study of blood T cell repertoires in COVID-19. Measured with immunoSEQ multiplex PCR; TCRdb has only the in-frame clones, and not every one. The table has some 150,000 clones, almost 80% seen once. Material: peripheral blood. These receptors were taken from a middle-aged man with active or convalescent COVID-19. Each CDR3 is given without its conserved first and last residue. The size of a clone is reported for some rows only, either as once, few or many, or as a class for expanded clones.

v_gene	abundance	j_gene	CDR3aa
TRBV11-1	NA	TRBJ1-2	ASRGGRGYT
TRBV27	few	TRBJ2-7	ASSPGTGGYEQY
TRBV4-1	NA	TRBJ1-1	ASSQDGGRVTEAF
TRBV5-1	NA	TRBJ1-6	ASSRGQGAVNSPLH
TRBV24-1	NA	TRBJ2-3	ATSRSGRTDTQY
TRBV28	NA	TRBJ1-1	ATDRGNTEAF
TRBV11-2	NA	TRBJ2-5	ASSPGTIEKTQY
TRBV6-5	NA	TRBJ2-7	ASSYGQVYEQY
TRBV5-6	NA	TRBJ2-1	ASSLARRRWNNEQF
TRBV7-8	NA	TRBJ1-2	ASSPGLDRPYGYT
TRBV11-3	NA	TRBJ1-1	ASSINRNTEAF
TRBV5-6	NA	TRBJ2-2	ASIPGLAGVNTGELF
TRBV7-3	NA	TRBJ2-1	ASSPLVGRETAGEQF
TRBV29-1	NA	TRBJ1-1	SVEGGGLSWKTEAF
TRBV7-9	NA	TRBJ2-6	ASSLLQGATSGANVLT
TRBV6-5	NA	TRBJ2-2	ASGFGAGELF
TRBV27	NA	TRBJ2-5	ASRRTSGTQETQY
TRBV6-4	once	TRBJ2-2	ASKTQANTGELF
TRBV12-3/TRBV12-4	NA	TRBJ2-1	ASTAGGPEQF
TRBV18	NA	TRBJ2-3	ASSPTFGQGGLTDTQY
TRBV11-1	NA	TRBJ2-1	ASSLGWGPDYNEQF
TRBV6-1	NA	TRBJ1-1	ASSEAPVHRGPSWAEAF
TRBV10-3	NA	TRBJ1-2	AIREGDRGDYGYT
TRBV13	NA	TRBJ2-1	ASSLAPKTSRNYNEQF
TRBV2	NA	TRBJ1-1	ASSRQGTGTEAF
TRBV4-2	NA	TRBJ2-2	ASSQEGLAENTGELF
TRBV5-1	NA	TRBJ2-6	ASSLEPGNPSGANVLT
TRBV5-6	NA	TRBJ2-7	ASSRLAGGPGEQY
TRBV6-5	NA	TRBJ2-1	AIGASGYNEQF
TRBV30	few	TRBJ1-5	AWGNSNQPQH
TRBV10-3	NA	TRBJ1-4	AISESAGANEKLF
TRBV9	NA	TRBJ2-7	ASSPHGAEQY
TRBV6-5	NA	TRBJ1-6	ASSYPRDRGNSPLH
TRBV11-3	NA	TRBJ2-1	ASSQRAGPYNEQF
TRBV2	NA	TRBJ2-6	ASRPGTFSGANVLT
TRBV28	NA	TRBJ2-5	ASSITGSGTQY
TRBV19	NA	TRBJ2-7	ASSRSFGTINEQY
TRBV15	NA	TRBJ2-5	ATSSLSSGSGQTQY
TRBV11-2	NA	TRBJ1-6	ASSIRGQVNNSPLH
TRBV5-5	NA	TRBJ2-1	ASSLVPAGSGSDEQF
TRBV7-9	NA	TRBJ2-1	ASSPGMEQF
TRBV28	NA	TRBJ1-5	ASSSGHSNQPQH
TRBV24-1	NA	TRBJ1-1	ATSAGTPNTEAF
TRBV7-2	NA	TRBJ1-4	ASSLGRGPTNEKLF
TRBV4-1	NA	TRBJ2-5	ASSQPGTGQETQY
TRBV5-1	NA	TRBJ1-6	ASREQGISSPLH